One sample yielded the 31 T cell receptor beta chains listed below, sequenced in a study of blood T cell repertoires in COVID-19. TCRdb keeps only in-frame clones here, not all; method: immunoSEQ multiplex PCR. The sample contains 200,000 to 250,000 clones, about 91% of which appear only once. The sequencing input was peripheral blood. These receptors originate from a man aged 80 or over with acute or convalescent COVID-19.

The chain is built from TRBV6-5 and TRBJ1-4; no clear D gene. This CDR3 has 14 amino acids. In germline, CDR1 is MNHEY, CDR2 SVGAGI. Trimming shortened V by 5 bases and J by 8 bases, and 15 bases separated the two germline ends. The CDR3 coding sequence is TGTGCCAGCAGTAGCAGGCGGGGTGGGGAAAAACTGTTTTTT. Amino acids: CASSSRRGGEKLFF.

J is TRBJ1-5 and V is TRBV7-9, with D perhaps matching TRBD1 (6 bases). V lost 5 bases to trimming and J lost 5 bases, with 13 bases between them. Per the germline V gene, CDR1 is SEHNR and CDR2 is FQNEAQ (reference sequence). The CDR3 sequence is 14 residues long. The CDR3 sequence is CASSPAGGHQPQHF. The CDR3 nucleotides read TGTGCCAGCAGCCCGGCGGGGGGGCATCAGCCCCAGCATTTT.

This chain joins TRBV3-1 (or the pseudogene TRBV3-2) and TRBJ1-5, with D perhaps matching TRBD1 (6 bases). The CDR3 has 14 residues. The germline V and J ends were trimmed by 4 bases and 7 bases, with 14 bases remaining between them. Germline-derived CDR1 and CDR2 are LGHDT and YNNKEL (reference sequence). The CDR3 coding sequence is TGTGCCAGCAGCCCACAGGGTGGGGGCCAGCCCCAGCATTTT. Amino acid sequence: CASSPQGGGQPQHF.

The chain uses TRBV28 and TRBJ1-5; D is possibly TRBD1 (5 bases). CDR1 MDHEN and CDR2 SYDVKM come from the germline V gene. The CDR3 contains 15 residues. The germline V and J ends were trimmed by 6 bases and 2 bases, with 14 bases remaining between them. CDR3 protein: CASRSQGIGNQPQHF. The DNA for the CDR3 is TGTGCCAGCAGATCGCAGGGTATTGGCAATCAGCCCCAGCATTTT.

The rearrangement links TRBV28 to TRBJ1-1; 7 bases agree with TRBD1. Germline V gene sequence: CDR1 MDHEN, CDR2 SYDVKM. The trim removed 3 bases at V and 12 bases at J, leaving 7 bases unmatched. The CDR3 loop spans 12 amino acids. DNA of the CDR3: TGTGCCAGCAGTTTCAGACAGGGTATGACTTTCTTT. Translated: CASSFRQGMTFF.

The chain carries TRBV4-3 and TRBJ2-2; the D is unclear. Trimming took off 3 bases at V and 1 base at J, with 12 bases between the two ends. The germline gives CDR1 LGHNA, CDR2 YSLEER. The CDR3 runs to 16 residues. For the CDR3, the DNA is TGCGCCAGCAGCCAGCGGTTGTCGGTGAACACCGGGGAGCTGTTTTTT. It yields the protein CASSQRLSVNTGELFF.

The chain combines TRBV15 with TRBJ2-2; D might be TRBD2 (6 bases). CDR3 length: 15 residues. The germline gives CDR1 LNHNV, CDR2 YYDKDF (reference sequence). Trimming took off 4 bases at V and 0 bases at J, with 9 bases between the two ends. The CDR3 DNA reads TGTGCCACCAGCACGGGACTCTCGAACACCGGGGAGCTGTTTTTT. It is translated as CATSTGLSNTGELFF. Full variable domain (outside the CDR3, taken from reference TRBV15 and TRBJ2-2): DAMVIQNPRYQVTQFGKPVTLSCSQTLNHNVMYWYQQKSSQAPKLLFHYYDKDFNNEADTPDNFQSRRPNTSFCFLDIRSPGLGDTAMYLCATSTGLSNTGELFFGEGSRLTVL.

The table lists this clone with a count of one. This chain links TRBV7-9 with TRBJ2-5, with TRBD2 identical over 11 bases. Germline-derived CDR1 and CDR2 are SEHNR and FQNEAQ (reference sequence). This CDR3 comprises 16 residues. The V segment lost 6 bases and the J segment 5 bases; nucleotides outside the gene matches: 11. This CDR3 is CASSSSRLAGRETQYF. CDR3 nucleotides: TGTGCCAGCAGTAGTTCCCGACTAGCGGGGCGGGAGACCCAGTACTTC.

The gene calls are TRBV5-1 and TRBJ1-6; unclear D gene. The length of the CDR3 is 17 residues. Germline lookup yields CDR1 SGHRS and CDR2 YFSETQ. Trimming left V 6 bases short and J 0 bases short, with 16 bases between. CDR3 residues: CASTQEDGPSYNSPLHF. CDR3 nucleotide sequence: TGCGCCAGCACCCAGGAGGACGGACCCTCCTATAATTCACCCCTCCACTTT.

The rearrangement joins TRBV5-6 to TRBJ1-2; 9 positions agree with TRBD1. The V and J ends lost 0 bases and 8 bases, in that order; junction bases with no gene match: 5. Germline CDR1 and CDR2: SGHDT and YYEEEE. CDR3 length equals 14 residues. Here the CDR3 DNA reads TGTGCCAGCAGCTTGGAACAGGGGGCGGAGGGCTACACCTTC. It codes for CASSLEQGAEGYTF.

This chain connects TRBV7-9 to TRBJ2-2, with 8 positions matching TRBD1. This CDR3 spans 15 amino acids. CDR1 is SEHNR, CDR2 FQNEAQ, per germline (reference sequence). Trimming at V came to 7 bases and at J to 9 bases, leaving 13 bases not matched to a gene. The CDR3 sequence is CASTLGTGADRELFF. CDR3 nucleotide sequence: TGTGCCAGCACCCTCGGGACAGGAGCTGACCGGGAGCTGTTTTTT. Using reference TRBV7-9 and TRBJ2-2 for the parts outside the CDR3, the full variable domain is DTGVSQNPRHKITKRGQNVTFRCDPISEHNRLYWYRQTLGQGPEFLTYFQNEAQLEKSRLLSDRFSAERPKGSFSTLEIQRTEQGDSAMYLCASTLGTGADRELFFGEGSRLTVL.

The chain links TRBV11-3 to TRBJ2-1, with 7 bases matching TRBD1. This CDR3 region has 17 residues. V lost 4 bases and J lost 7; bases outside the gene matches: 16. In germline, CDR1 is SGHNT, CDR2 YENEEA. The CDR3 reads CASSSTRGTRQLNEQFF. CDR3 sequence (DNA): TGTGCCAGCAGCTCGACCAGGGGGACACGGCAATTAAATGAGCAGTTCTTC.

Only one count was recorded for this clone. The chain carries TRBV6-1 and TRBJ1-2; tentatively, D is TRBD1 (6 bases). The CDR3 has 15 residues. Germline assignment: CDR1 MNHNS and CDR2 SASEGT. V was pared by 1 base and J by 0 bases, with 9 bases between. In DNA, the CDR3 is TGTGCCAGCAGTGAAGTGGGGGCGACTAACTATGGCTACACCTTC. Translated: CASSEVGATNYGYTF.

CDR3: CASSLAGDENEKLFF. The DNA of the CDR3 is TGCGCCAGCAGCTTGGCAGGGGATGAGAACGAAAAACTGTTTTTT. The rearrangement links TRBV5-1 to TRBJ1-4, with a weak D call TRBD1 (6 bases). Between the trimmed V and J ends, which lost 0 bases and 8 bases, there was a span of 14 bases. The CDR3 runs 15 residues. Germline V CDR1 and CDR2: SGHRS, YFSETQ.

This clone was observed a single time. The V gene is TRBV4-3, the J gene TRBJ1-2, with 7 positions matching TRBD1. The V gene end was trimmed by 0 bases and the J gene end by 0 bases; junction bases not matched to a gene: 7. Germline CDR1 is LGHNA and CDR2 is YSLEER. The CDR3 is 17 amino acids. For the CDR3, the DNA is TGCGCCAGCAGCCAAGATCAGGGGGAAGCCTCTAACTATGGCTACACCTTC. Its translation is CASSQDQGEASNYGYTF.

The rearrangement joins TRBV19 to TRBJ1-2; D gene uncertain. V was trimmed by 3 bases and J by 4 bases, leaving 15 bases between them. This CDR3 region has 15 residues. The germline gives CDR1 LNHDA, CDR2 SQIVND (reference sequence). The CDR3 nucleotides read TGTGCCAGTAGTATGAGACTTCTTCTGTCCTATGGCTACACCTTC. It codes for CASSMRLLLSYGYTF.

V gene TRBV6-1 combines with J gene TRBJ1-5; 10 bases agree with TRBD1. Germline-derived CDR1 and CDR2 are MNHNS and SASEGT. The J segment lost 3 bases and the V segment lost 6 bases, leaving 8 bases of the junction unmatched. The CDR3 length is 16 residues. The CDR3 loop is CASRERQGAANQPQHF. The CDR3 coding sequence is TGTGCCAGCAGGGAAAGACAGGGGGCCGCCAATCAGCCCCAGCATTTT.

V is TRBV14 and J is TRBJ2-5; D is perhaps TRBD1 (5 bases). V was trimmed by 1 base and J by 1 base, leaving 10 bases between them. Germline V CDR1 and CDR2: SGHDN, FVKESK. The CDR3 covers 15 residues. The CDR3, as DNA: TGTGCCAGCAGCCAAGGGGGCTGGGGCCAAGAGACCCAGTACTTC. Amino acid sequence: CASSQGGWGQETQYF.

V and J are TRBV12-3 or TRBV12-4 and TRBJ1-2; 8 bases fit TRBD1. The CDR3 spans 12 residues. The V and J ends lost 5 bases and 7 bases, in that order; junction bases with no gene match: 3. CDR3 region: CASSLQGGGYTF. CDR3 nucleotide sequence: TGTGCCAGCAGTCTACAGGGGGGTGGCTACACCTTC.

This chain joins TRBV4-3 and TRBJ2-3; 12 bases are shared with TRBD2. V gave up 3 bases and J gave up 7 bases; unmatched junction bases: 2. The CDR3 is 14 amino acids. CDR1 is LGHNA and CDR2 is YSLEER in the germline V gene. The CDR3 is CASSQTSGGYTQYF. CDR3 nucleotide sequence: TGCGCCAGCAGCCAGACTAGCGGGGGATATACGCAGTATTTT.

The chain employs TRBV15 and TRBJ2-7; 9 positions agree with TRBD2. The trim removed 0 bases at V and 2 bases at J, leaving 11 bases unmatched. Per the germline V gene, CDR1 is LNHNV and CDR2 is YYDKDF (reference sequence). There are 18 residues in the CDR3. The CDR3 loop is CATSRDLPSGTITYEQYF. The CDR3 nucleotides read TGTGCCACCAGCAGAGATCTGCCTAGCGGGACAATCACCTACGAGCAGTACTTC.

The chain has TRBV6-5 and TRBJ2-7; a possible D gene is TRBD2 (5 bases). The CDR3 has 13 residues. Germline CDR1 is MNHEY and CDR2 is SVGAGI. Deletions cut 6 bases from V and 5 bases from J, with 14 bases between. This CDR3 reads CASRGLARNEQYF. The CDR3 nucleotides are TGTGCCAGCAGAGGATTAGCGAGGAACGAGCAGTACTTC.

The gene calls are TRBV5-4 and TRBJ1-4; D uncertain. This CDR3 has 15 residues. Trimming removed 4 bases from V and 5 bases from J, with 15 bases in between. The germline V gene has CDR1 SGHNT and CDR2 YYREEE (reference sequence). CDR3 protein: CASSGGPSLNEKLFF. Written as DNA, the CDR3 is TGTGCCAGCAGCGGAGGACCGTCGTTGAATGAAAAACTGTTTTTT. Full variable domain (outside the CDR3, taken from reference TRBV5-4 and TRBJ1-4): ETGVTQSPTHLIKTRGQQVTLRCSSQSGHNTVSWYQQALGQGPQFIFQYYREEENGRGNFPPRFSGLQFPNYSSELNVNALELDDSALYLCASSGGPSLNEKLFFGSGTQLSVL.

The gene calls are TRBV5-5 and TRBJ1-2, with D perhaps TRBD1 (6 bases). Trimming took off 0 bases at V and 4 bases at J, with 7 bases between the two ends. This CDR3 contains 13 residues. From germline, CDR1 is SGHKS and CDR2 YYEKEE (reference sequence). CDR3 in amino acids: CASSLEQGYGYTF. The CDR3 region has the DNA TGTGCCAGCAGCTTGGAACAGGGCTATGGCTACACCTTC.

The CDR3 here is CSARTSGRALQSYEQYF. As DNA, the CDR3 is TGCAGCGCCCGGACTAGCGGGAGGGCCTTGCAATCCTACGAGCAGTACTTC. This chain links TRBV29-1 with TRBJ2-7; 15 bases are a match to TRBD2. This CDR3 region has 17 residues. Germline V gene lookup returns CDR1 SQVTM and CDR2 ANQGSEA. V shed 7 bases and J 1 base; nucleotides not matched to a gene: 11.

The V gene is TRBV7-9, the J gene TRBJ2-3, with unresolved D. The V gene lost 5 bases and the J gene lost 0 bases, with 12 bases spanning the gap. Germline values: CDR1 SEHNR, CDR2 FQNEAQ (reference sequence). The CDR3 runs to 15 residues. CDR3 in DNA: TGTGCCAGCAGCCGCCCGCAGGCTAGCACAGATACGCAGTATTTT. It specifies CASSRPQASTDTQYF.

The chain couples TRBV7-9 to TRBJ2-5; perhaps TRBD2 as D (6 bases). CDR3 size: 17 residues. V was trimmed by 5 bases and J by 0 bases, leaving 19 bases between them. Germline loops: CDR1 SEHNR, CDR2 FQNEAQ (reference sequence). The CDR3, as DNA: TGTGCCAGCAGCCGTTATTTGGGGGGACCGTACCAAGAGACCCAGTACTTC. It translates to CASSRYLGGPYQETQYF.

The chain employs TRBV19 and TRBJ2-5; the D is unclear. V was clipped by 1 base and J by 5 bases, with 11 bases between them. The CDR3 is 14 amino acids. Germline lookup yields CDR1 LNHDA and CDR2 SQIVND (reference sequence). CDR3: CASSIAPGLETQYF. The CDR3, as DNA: TGTGCCAGTAGTATAGCACCAGGTTTGGAGACCCAGTACTTC.

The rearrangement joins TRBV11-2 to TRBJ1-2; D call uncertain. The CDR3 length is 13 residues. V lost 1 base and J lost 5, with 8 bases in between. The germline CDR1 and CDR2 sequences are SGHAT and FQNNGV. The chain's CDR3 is CASSLAVRYGYTF. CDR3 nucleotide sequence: TGTGCCAGCAGCTTAGCGGTTCGGTATGGCTACACCTTC.

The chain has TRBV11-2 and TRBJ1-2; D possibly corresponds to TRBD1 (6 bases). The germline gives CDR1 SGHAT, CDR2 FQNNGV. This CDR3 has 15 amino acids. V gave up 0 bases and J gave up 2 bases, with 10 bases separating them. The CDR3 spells CASSLESGGNYGYTF. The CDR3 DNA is TGTGCCAGCAGCTTAGAATCGGGGGGCAACTATGGCTACACCTTC.

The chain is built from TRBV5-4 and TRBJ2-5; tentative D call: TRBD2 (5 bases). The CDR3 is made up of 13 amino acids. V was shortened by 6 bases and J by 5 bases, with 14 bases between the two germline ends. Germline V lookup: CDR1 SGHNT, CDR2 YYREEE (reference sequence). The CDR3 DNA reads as TGTGCCAGCAAGGAGGCTGCTGCGGAGACCCAGTACTTC. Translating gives CASKEAAAETQYF. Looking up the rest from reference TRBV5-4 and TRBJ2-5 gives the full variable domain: ETGVTQSPTHLIKTRGQQVTLRCSSQSGHNTVSWYQQALGQGPQFIFQYYREEENGRGNFPPRFSGLQFPNYSSELNVNALELDDSALYLCASKEAAAETQYFGPGTRLLVL.